What follows are 2 T cell receptor beta chains derived from one specimen sequenced in a study of CD8 T cells in ankylosing spondylitis. TCRdb itself ran the 5' RACE reads through MiXCR, one entry per CDR3 protein. The sample carries around 320,000 distinct CDR3 sequences, less than 25% recorded once. Input material: blood, either unsorted or a sorted T cell fraction (not recorded which). These receptor sequences come from a female donor with ankylosing spondylitis or in good health (not recorded which).

This clonotype was seen repeatedly, ten times or more. CDR3 region: CASTPGYGYTF. CDR3 coding DNA: TGTGCCAGCACCCCCGGCTATGGCTACACCTTC. The chain has TRBV12-3 or TRBV12-4 and TRBJ1-2; D unresolved. With 7 bases removed from V and 4 bases from J, the gap between germline ends came to 7 bases. The CDR3 spans 11 residues.

The chain combines TRBV20-1 with TRBJ2-1; TRBD2 is a possible D gene (6 bases). The ends were cut back, 0 bases at V and 10 bases at J, with 16 bases in the middle. The CDR3 is 14 amino acids. CDR1 and CDR2 from the germline V gene are DFQATT and SNEGSKA (reference sequence). The CDR3 loop is CSARETGGITEQFF. In DNA, the CDR3 is TGCAGTGCTAGAGAGACTGGCGGGATAACCGAGCAGTTCTTC.